The present T cell receptor (beta chain) was sequenced within a study of technical replicates of blood from a handful of donors. Libraries were prepared by immunoSEQ multiplex PCR; TCRdb keeps only in-frame clonotypes and omits some of them. The sample contains tens of thousands of clones, less than 97% of which appear only once. The junction had 1 base not matched to a gene; V was cut back by 1 base and J by 1 base. Germline V gene sequence: CDR1 KGHSH, CDR2 LQKENI. This CDR3 contains 15 residues. This clonotype was obtained from a human donor in good health. This chain uses TRBV18 with TRBJ1-5; 7 bases agree with TRBD1. The specimen sequenced was T cells isolated from PBMCs. CDR3: CASSPQGASNQPQHF. The CDR3 coding sequence is TGTGCCAGCTCACCACAGGGGGCCAGCAATCAGCCCCAGCATTTT.